The clone carrying this TCR beta chain was detected only a few times. Its antigen remains unidentified. From the RT-PCR reads, TCRdb called clonotypes with MiXCR, one entry per CDR3 protein. Here the sample spans 500,000 to 550,000 distinct CDR3 sequences, about 7.6% being singletons. These data are taken from a study of response to subunit inactivated influenza vaccine. Whole-study results and caveats: The authors put forward the suggestion that each seasonal influenza vaccination may bring in only a limited number of new T cells.

CDR3 size: 13 residues. Germline values: CDR1 MDHEN, CDR2 SYDVKM. Trimming removed 7 bases from V and 3 bases from J; junction bases left unmatched: 6. The sample was PBMCs from blood, taken about 24 months after vaccination. V gene TRBV28 combines with J gene TRBJ2-7; 7 nucleotides agree with TRBD1. The clonotype comes from a man aged 50 to 75 who received an inactivated influenza vaccine. CDR3 DNA sequence: TGTGCCAGCACCGGACAGGTCTACTACGAGCAGTACTTC. Translating gives CASTGQVYYEQYF.